These T cell receptor beta chains were read from a single sample in a study of blood T cell repertoires in COVID-19. Repertoires were generated with immunoSEQ multiplex PCR, while TCRdb's copy carries only in-frame clones and drops some. The sample carries 200,000 to 250,000 clones, about four fifths recorded once. Input material: peripheral blood. These receptors were collected from an older woman with acute or convalescent COVID-19. Both conserved end residues are trimmed from each CDR3. A D gene is named only where the DNA matches it firmly. Clone sizes are given selectively: once, few, many, or a class where the clone is expanded.

TRBV30 | TRBD1 | NA | AWSVPGGQPQH
TRBV19 | NA | NA | ASLGGNLETQY
TRBV18 | NA | NA | ASSPPHIPYEQY
TRBV10-2 | NA | NA | ASTPSPWTMNTEAF
TRBV4-1 | NA | few | ASSQGRNSNQPQH
TRBV6-5 | TRBD1 | NA | ASSYDRTGSPLH
TRBV27 | NA | NA | ASSSVAANTGELF
TRBV21-1 | NA | NA | ASSSLRTEAF
TRBV18 | NA | once | ASSPQLTDMGSPLH
TRBV19 | NA | NA | ASRQTGTPNTGELF
TRBV30 | TRBD1 | NA | ACARRDSQDLGYGYT
TRBV3-1/TRBV3-2 | TRBD1 | NA | ASSLGQGRGYT
TRBV7-8 | NA | NA | ASSLASRAGNYGYT
TRBV6-5 | NA | NA | ASSYSRRVNTEAF
TRBV6-6 | TRBD1 | NA | ASNEQGDGKLF
TRBV6-6 | TRBD1 | NA | ASSSLDRANSPLH
TRBV6-5 | NA | NA | ASSTTGGYT
TRBV4-3 | TRBD1 | few | ASSLDRGLAKNIQY
TRBV4-3 | TRBD1 | NA | ASSQDRGTDNEKLF
TRBV18 | NA | NA | ASSDGANYGYT
TRBV10-2 | TRBD1 | NA | ASYDRGSVDTEAF
TRBV5-8 | NA | NA | ASSQYTGELF
TRBV7-2 | NA | NA | ASSLGVLEAQY
TRBV3-1/TRBV3-2 | NA | NA | ASSPIAGQNNYGYT
TRBV4-1 | NA | NA | ASSQDGRSNQPQH
TRBV7-2 | NA | few | ASSLARRQTYGYT
TRBV28 | NA | NA | ASSFRGIGGYT
TRBV15 | NA | NA | ATSRDSFGTAIGYT
TRBV18 | NA | once | ASSPASGTRTEAF
TRBV14 | NA | NA | ASSPTRHGYT
TRBV7-7 | TRBD2 | NA | ASSLPTSGNTGELF
TRBV29-1 | TRBD1 | many | SAEGQAQYNEQF
TRBV2 | NA | NA | ASTVMSSYEQY
TRBV18 | NA | NA | ASSPALQDYGYT
TRBV3-1/TRBV3-2 | TRBD2 | NA | ASSQDGTSGGLTDTQY
TRBV5-1 | NA | NA | ASSFPSRGQETQY
TRBV4-2 | NA | NA | ASSQEGSSGNTIY
TRBV5-8 | NA | NA | ASSTPQGSRTTEAF
TRBV10-3 | NA | NA | AISEARENGYT
TRBV5-1 | NA | NA | ASSLGLVSETQY